These T cell receptor beta chains were read from a single sample in a study of T cell repertoires in cytomegalovirus infection. Using its own MiXCR run on the reads, TCRdb lists one record per CDR3 protein. The sample lists nearly 450,000 distinct CDR3 sequences, roughly 31% seen once, with approximately 14% in the top ten. Sample: PBMCs. These receptors were taken from a human donor in good health (CMV status not recorded). Some clones in this sample may be carry-over from other donors' samples. CDR3s include the opening cysteine and the closing phenylalanine or tryptophan. Fields, in order: V gene, J gene, clone size, D gene, CDR3 DNA, CDR3 protein. A D gene is named only where the DNA matches it firmly. Only some rows state a clone size, as once, few, many or a class for expanded clones.

V: TRBV10-3; J: TRBJ2-2; size: few; D: TRBD2; DNA: TGTGCCATCAGAAGGCGAGCGGGGGTGTCTGACGGGGAGCTGTTTTTT; CDR3: CAIRRRAGVSDGELFF
V: TRBV7-6; J: TRBJ2-1; size: .; D: .; DNA: TGTGCCAGCAGCTTATACCGAGACAGGGGAGGGAATGAGCAGTTCTTC; CDR3: CASSLYRDRGGNEQFF
V: TRBV7-2; J: TRBJ2-7; size: .; D: .; DNA: TGTGACAGCAGCTTAGAGGTCGGCAGGTCCTACGAGCAGTACTTC; CDR3: CDSSLEVGRSYEQYF
V: TRBV4-2; J: TRBJ1-4; size: .; D: TRBD1; DNA: TGTGCCAGTCGGGGGGACAGGGCCAATGAAAAACTGTTTTTT; CDR3: CASRGDRANEKLFF
V: TRBV20-1; J: TRBJ1-2; size: few; D: .; DNA: TGCAGTGCTAGAGCGCAGGGCTCTGGCTACACCTTC; CDR3: CSARAQGSGYTF
V: TRBV7-8; J: TRBJ1-5; size: many; D: TRBD1; DNA: TGTGCCAGCAGCCCGGACGCGGGACAGGGTAATCAGCCCCAGCATTTT; CDR3: CASSPDAGQGNQPQHF
V: TRBV11-2; J: TRBJ2-2; size: few; D: TRBD1; DNA: TGTGCCAGCAGCGTACAGGGGGCGCGGTACGGGGAGCTGTTTTTT; CDR3: CASSVQGARYGELFF
V: TRBV4-3; J: TRBJ2-1; size: many; D: TRBD2; DNA: TGCGCCAGCAGCCGGAGGGACACAATTTCGGGACTAGCGGGGGGAAGCTCCTACAATGAGCAGTTCTTC; CDR3: CASSRRDTISGLAGGSSYNEQFF
V: TRBV5-1; J: TRBJ1-1; size: few; D: .; DNA: TGCGCCAGCAGCTTGGCCCGGGGCACGAGCACTGAAGCTTTCTTT; CDR3: CASSLARGTSTEAFF
V: TRBV7-6; J: TRBJ1-3; size: many; D: .; DNA: TGTGCCAGCAGCTTAGGACCTCAGGGAAGCAACACCATATATTTT; CDR3: CASSLGPQGSNTIYF
V: TRBV7-6; J: TRBJ1-1; size: many; D: TRBD1; DNA: TGTGCCAGCAGCTTAGCGCCACAGGGGCATGGGACTGAAGCTTTCTTT; CDR3: CASSLAPQGHGTEAFF
V: TRBV7-4; J: TRBJ2-6; size: .; D: .; DNA: TGTGCCAGCAGCCCCCGAGGGTCTAGCTCTGGGGCCAACGTCCTGACTTTC; CDR3: CASSPRGSSSGANVLTF
V: TRBV19; J: TRBJ1-1; size: .; D: .; DNA: TGTGCCAGTAGTATACCCGCGGGGCCGGGTACTGAAGCTTTCTTT; CDR3: CASSIPAGPGTEAFF
V: TRBV12-3/TRBV12-4; J: TRBJ2-7; size: few; D: .; DNA: TGTGCCAGCACCCAAGGGACGGATTCCTACGAGCAGTACTTC; CDR3: CASTQGTDSYEQYF
V: TRBV6-5; J: TRBJ2-5; size: .; D: TRBD2; DNA: TGTGCCAGCAGTTACCGTCCTAGCGGGGGAGAGACCCAGTACTTC; CDR3: CASSYRPSGGETQYF
V: TRBV19; J: TRBJ2-2; size: few; D: TRBD1; DNA: TGTGCCAGTCGGACAGGGACGAACACCGGGGAGCTGTTTTTT; CDR3: CASRTGTNTGELFF
V: TRBV6-5; J: TRBJ2-5; size: .; D: TRBD2; DNA: TGTGCCAGCAGTTCTAGCGGGGGGGCCTCCGGAGAGACCCAGTACTTC; CDR3: CASSSSGGASGETQYF
V: TRBV28; J: TRBJ2-7; size: .; D: TRBD1; DNA: TGTGCCAGCAGTTCATCCGTGACAGGGTATCGCGAGCAGTACTTC; CDR3: CASSSSVTGYREQYF
V: TRBV11-2; J: TRBJ2-5; size: .; D: TRBD2; DNA: TGTGCCAGCAGCTTATCACCCGGGGGGGCCGAGACCCAGTACTTC; CDR3: CASSLSPGGAETQYF
V: TRBV2; J: TRBJ2-2; size: .; D: TRBD2; DNA: TGTGCCAGCAGGGTCCCCGGACTAGCACTTTCCACCGGGGAGCTGTTTTTT; CDR3: CASRVPGLALSTGELFF
V: TRBV6-1; J: TRBJ1-6; size: .; D: TRBD1; DNA: TGTGCCAGCAGCCCGGACAGGGGATATAATTCACCCCTCCACTTT; CDR3: CASSPDRGYNSPLHF
V: TRBV19; J: TRBJ2-7; size: .; D: .; DNA: TGTGCCAGGCCACTAGAAGCACTGAGCTCCTACGAGCAGTACTTC; CDR3: CARPLEALSSYEQYF
V: TRBV7-9; J: TRBJ2-2; size: .; D: .; DNA: TGTGCCAGCAGCTTAGTTCCCGCGAACACCGGGGAGCTGTTTTTT; CDR3: CASSLVPANTGELFF
V: TRBV19; J: TRBJ2-1; size: .; D: .; DNA: TGTGCCAGTAGTACTGGGCATGAGCAGTTCTTC; CDR3: CASSTGHEQFF
V: TRBV28; J: TRBJ2-1; size: .; D: .; DNA: TGTGCCAGCAGGACACCCTCCTACAATGAGCAGTTCTTC; CDR3: CASRTPSYNEQFF
V: TRBV12-3/TRBV12-4; J: TRBJ2-5; size: .; D: TRBD2; DNA: TGTGCCAGCAGTTTCGGTCTAGCGGAAAAAGAGACCCAGTACTTC; CDR3: CASSFGLAEKETQYF
V: TRBV10-3; J: TRBJ1-2; size: once; D: .; DNA: TGTGCCATCAGTGAGTCTTCACGGAATGCTAACTATGGCTACACCTTC; CDR3: CAISESSRNANYGYTF
V: TRBV7-8; J: TRBJ2-7; size: many; D: TRBD2; DNA: TGTGCCAGCAGCTTAGCGGCCGGGGGGGCCTACGAGCAGTACTTC; CDR3: CASSLAAGGAYEQYF
V: TRBV5-6; J: TRBJ1-1; size: few; D: .; DNA: TGTGCCAGCACCATCGACAGGCACGGGAACACTGAAGCTTTCTTT; CDR3: CASTIDRHGNTEAFF
V: TRBV7-8; J: TRBJ2-3; size: many; D: .; DNA: TGTGCCAGCAGCTCTCCGGGAGACTGGGAGGAGCAGTATTTT; CDR3: CASSSPGDWEEQYF
V: TRBV28; J: TRBJ1-6; size: .; D: .; DNA: TGTGCCAGCAGTAAATTCTACCTTAGGGAAGCCCACTTT; CDR3: CASSKFYLREAHF
V: TRBV5-1; J: TRBJ1-1; size: few; D: .; DNA: TGCGCCAGCAGCTTCGGCAGCTACTCGAGCACTGAAGCTTTCTTT; CDR3: CASSFGSYSSTEAFF
V: TRBV5-6; J: TRBJ1-3; size: few; D: .; DNA: TGTGCCAGCAGCCACCCGATGACACGTCCGGAAAACACCATATATTTT; CDR3: CASSHPMTRPENTIYF
V: TRBV28; J: TRBJ1-6; size: .; D: .; DNA: TGTGCCAATGGGGGGGGGGATTCACCCCTCCACTTT; CDR3: CANGGGDSPLHF
V: TRBV6-2/TRBV6-3; J: TRBJ1-1; size: few; D: .; DNA: TGTGCCAGCAGTTACCCCCGGGACGGGTCAGCCCGAAGCACTGAAGCTTTCTTT; CDR3: CASSYPRDGSARSTEAFF
V: TRBV2; J: TRBJ2-7; size: .; D: .; DNA: TGTGCCAGCAGCAATACAGGGACGGGGGAGCAGTACTTC; CDR3: CASSNTGTGEQYF
V: TRBV19; J: TRBJ1-6; size: .; D: TRBD1; DNA: TGTGCCAGTAGTTTTACAGGGGTTGGCAATTCACCCCTCCACTTT; CDR3: CASSFTGVGNSPLHF
V: TRBV12-3/TRBV12-4; J: TRBJ1-2; size: .; D: .; DNA: TGTGCCAGCAGCTTGGGGAGCCCCCATGGCTACACCTTC; CDR3: CASSLGSPHGYTF
V: TRBV19; J: TRBJ1-1; size: .; D: .; DNA: TGTGCCAGTAGTTTTTTCGGGAAACGGGGGGGCACTGAAGCTTTCTTT; CDR3: CASSFFGKRGGTEAFF
V: TRBV4-3; J: TRBJ2-3; size: .; D: TRBD1; DNA: TGCGCCAGCAGCCACGCACGGACAGGGGCCTACACAGATACGCAGTATTTT; CDR3: CASSHARTGAYTDTQYF
V: TRBV5-4; J: TRBJ1-2; size: .; D: .; DNA: TGTGCCAGCAGCTTCTTCTCGGGGACGGGGGGCTACACCTTC; CDR3: CASSFFSGTGGYTF
V: TRBV10-3; J: TRBJ2-3; size: few; D: TRBD2; DNA: TGTGCCTCCAGACTAGCTTTAAACACAGATACGCAGTATTTT; CDR3: CASRLALNTDTQYF
V: TRBV7-2; J: TRBJ1-1; size: .; D: .; DNA: TGTGCCATCAGCACCGCATACAGCAACACTGAAGCTTTCTTT; CDR3: CAISTAYSNTEAFF
V: TRBV28; J: TRBJ1-5; size: .; D: TRBD1; DNA: TGTGCCAGCAGGCGATCAGGAGGGGGCGTTGGGAATCAGCCCCAGCAGTTT; CDR3: CASRRSGGGVGNQPQQF
V: TRBV20-1; J: TRBJ2-5; size: .; D: TRBD2; DNA: TGCAGTGCTATCCAGGGACTAGCGGGGGGGCCAGAGACCCAGTACTTC; CDR3: CSAIQGLAGGPETQYF
V: TRBV5-3; J: TRBJ1-1; size: .; D: .; DNA: TGTGCCAGCAGCTTGGGAATTGGCGGGAACACTGACGCTTTCTTT; CDR3: CASSLGIGGNTDAFF
V: TRBV6-1; J: TRBJ2-3; size: few; D: TRBD1; DNA: TGTGCCAGCAAAGGACAGGCCCCTAGCACAGATACGCAGTATTTT; CDR3: CASKGQAPSTDTQYF
V: TRBV12-3/TRBV12-4; J: TRBJ1-5; size: few; D: .; DNA: TGTGCCAGCACCCTAGGGGGGCTAAATCAGCCCCAGCATTTT; CDR3: CASTLGGLNQPQHF
V: TRBV27; J: TRBJ1-5; size: few; D: TRBD1; DNA: TGTGCCACCAGGACAGGGTACAATCAGCCCCAGCATTTT; CDR3: CATRTGYNQPQHF
V: TRBV28; J: TRBJ2-7; size: few; D: .; DNA: TGTGCCTCCTGGGGTAGGGGTGGTCGGTACTTC; CDR3: CASWGRGGRYF
V: TRBV20-1; J: TRBJ2-1; size: .; D: TRBD2; DNA: TGCAGTGCTAGAGATTTCGTGGGACTAGCGGGGGGGAATGAGCAGTTCTTC; CDR3: CSARDFVGLAGGNEQFF
V: TRBV9; J: TRBJ1-2; size: few; D: .; DNA: TGTGCCAGCAGCGTACACTTGAGGGAAGGTGGCTACACCTTC; CDR3: CASSVHLREGGYTF
V: TRBV11-2; J: TRBJ2-3; size: many; D: .; DNA: TGTGCCAGCAGCTTAAGGACTATCCTGCTTACAGATACGCAGTATTTT; CDR3: CASSLRTILLTDTQYF